Listed below are T cell receptor beta chains from one sample, sequenced in a study of memory B cells and T cells in multiple sclerosis. Antigens of these TCRs are unknown. The data were produced by immunoSEQ multiplex PCR, yet TCRdb's version contains in-frame clones alone and is incomplete. The sample has approximately 47,000 clones, over 75% seen once. Sequencing was done on a sample of PBMCs from blood kept in culture. These receptors originate from a human donor with multiple sclerosis. Both conserved end residues are part of each CDR3. A D gene is named only where the DNA matches it firmly. Only part of the rows carry a size: once, few, many, or a class if the clone is expanded.

j_gene	abundance	v_gene	d_gene	CDR3aa
TRBJ2-3	NA	TRBV5-1	NA	CASSLDPGGGADTQYF
TRBJ1-4	NA	TRBV7-2	TRBD1	CASTVSRGQGAEKLFF
TRBJ2-7	NA	TRBV5-1	NA	CASSYGVGSPTYEQYF
TRBJ2-7	NA	TRBV6-1	NA	CATPPDSFYEQYF
TRBJ1-2	few	TRBV30	NA	CAWSTRVYGYTF
TRBJ1-2	NA	TRBV15	NA	CATSRDSGRGYGYTF
TRBJ1-2	NA	TRBV7-8	NA	CASSLPEDLGYTF
TRBJ1-2	few	TRBV18	TRBD1	CASSPTGAYGYTF
TRBJ2-1	NA	TRBV9	TRBD2	CASSRETSDYNEQFF
TRBJ2-5	NA	TRBV19	NA	CASSIRGVETQYF
TRBJ1-1	NA	TRBV9	NA	CASSVSGARTEAFF
TRBJ1-5	NA	TRBV6-1	NA	CASNREGSSNQPQHF
TRBJ1-5	few	TRBV19	NA	CASSTNTGSNQPQHF
TRBJ1-1	NA	TRBV21-1	NA	CASSKITAPRGIAEAFF
TRBJ1-2	NA	TRBV4-2	NA	CASSQTSLEGYTF
TRBJ1-2	NA	TRBV30	NA	CATTGPNYGYTF
TRBJ2-3	NA	TRBV6-6	NA	CASSYVLGPWDTQYF
TRBJ2-2	NA	TRBV7-9	NA	CASSLTWERGAGELFF
TRBJ1-4	few	TRBV21-1	NA	CASSKAGQGGEANEKLFF
TRBJ1-1	NA	TRBV19	NA	CASSDYSRSGNTEAFF
TRBJ1-6	NA	TRBV7-8	TRBD1	CASSLGNRGRSPLHF
TRBJ1-2	few	TRBV4-3	NA	CASSQDRSPPHYGYTF
TRBJ2-1	NA	TRBV7-2	NA	CASSLVAISSYNEQFF
TRBJ1-1	NA	TRBV6-5	NA	CASSKWGEAFF
TRBJ1-1	NA	TRBV10-1	NA	CASQAARGEAFF
TRBJ1-1	NA	TRBV5-5	NA	CASSLDFGTANTEAFF
TRBJ2-5	NA	TRBV25-1	NA	CASSEYILAGRQETQYF
TRBJ2-5	NA	TRBV7-2	NA	CASSPNPGAWETQYF
TRBJ2-7	NA	TRBV25-1	NA	CASSADTGTDEQYF
TRBJ1-2	NA	TRBV11-2	NA	CASSLDIRDVGLAARGYTF
TRBJ1-4	NA	TRBV4-3	TRBD1	CASSQDQGASEKLFF
TRBJ2-2	NA	TRBV30	TRBD1	CAWRTGGTGELFF
TRBJ1-1	NA	TRBV5-1	NA	CASSLGSLNTEAFF
TRBJ1-6	few	TRBV4-1	NA	CASSQDRLTPLHF
TRBJ1-6	NA	TRBV5-8	NA	CASSLSGGRNSPLHF
TRBJ2-5	NA	TRBV10-1	TRBD1	CASSRTGEETQYF
TRBJ1-2	NA	TRBV7-6	TRBD1	CASSPTTGANYGYTF
TRBJ2-1	NA	TRBV2	NA	CASSVPLEGPLGNEQFF
TRBJ2-7	NA	TRBV2	TRBD1	CASYPGQGSYEQYF
TRBJ2-1	NA	TRBV7-9	NA	CASSSKGPNEQFF
TRBJ2-4	NA	TRBV9	TRBD2	CASSASGGKNIQYF
TRBJ1-6	NA	TRBV6-1	TRBD1	CASSDVPGQYNSPLHF
TRBJ1-5	once	TRBV6-6	NA	CASSYDRYQPQHF
TRBJ1-2	NA	TRBV30	NA	CAWSNGLYGYTF
TRBJ1-2	few	TRBV19	NA	CASSIPGVQVGYTF
TRBJ2-2	NA	TRBV29-1	NA	CSVVKGTSNTGELFF
TRBJ1-3	NA	TRBV5-6	NA	CASSLAGGLTGNTIYF
TRBJ2-7	NA	TRBV5-1	NA	CASSLDRSIYEQYF
TRBJ1-5	NA	TRBV6-1	NA	CASSESTGLPQHF
TRBJ2-7	NA	TRBV7-9	TRBD1	CASSASGTGASYEQYF
TRBJ2-3	few	TRBV6-1	NA	CASSGPITDTQYF
TRBJ2-2	NA	TRBV7-9	NA	CASSLFAGTYTGELFF
TRBJ1-1	NA	TRBV18	NA	CASSRTGNTEAFF
TRBJ1-1	NA	TRBV29-1	TRBD1	CSVVGQGGTEAFF
TRBJ1-2	NA	TRBV30	NA	CAWNPGGNYGYTF
TRBJ1-1	NA	TRBV7-2	NA	CASSPPLRARGVEAFF
TRBJ2-3	NA	TRBV27	TRBD2	CASSFQRGPDTQYF
TRBJ1-2	once	TRBV6-5	NA	CASKPTGLRGGYTF
TRBJ2-7	NA	TRBV20-1	NA	CSATLTYEQYF
TRBJ2-7	NA	TRBV21-1	NA	CASSVYTGTLSSYEQYF